This T cell receptor (beta chain) was sequenced for a study of blood T cell repertoires in COVID-19. Across the whole study: Acute-phase and convalescent COVID-19 samples originated in the United States, Italy and Spain. The analysed material was cDNA or gDNA that came from T cells, B-cell-depleted T cells, or PBMCs.

Original processing notes: Reference gene primer amplification gave estimated nucleated cell counts. Sequencing was performed with immunoSEQ multiplex PCR; in TCRdb, only in-frame clones are kept and a portion is missing. That table supplies the V and J calls and clone size; D and trimming were determined from the DNA. This table holds 150,000 to 200,000 clones, around 82% found once. The sequence came from a man between 65 and 80 years old with active or convalescent COVID-19. Sequencing used peripheral blood.

CDR3 protein: CASSEAGNTIYF. CDR3 nucleotide sequence: TGTGCCAGCAGTGAGGCCGGAAACACCATATATTTT. This rearrangement joins TRBV6-6 to TRBJ1-3; D call uncertain. This CDR3 contains 12 residues. V was shortened by 5 bases and J by 4 bases, with 6 bases between the two germline ends. The germline CDR1 and CDR2 sequences are MNHNY and SVGAGI (reference sequence).